The 28 T cell receptor beta chains listed next were all sequenced from one sample in a study of T cells in Graves' hyperthyroidism and ophthalmopathy. RNA transcripts provided the source from which TCR beta CDR3 regions were amplified. During a first-round RT-PCR of the TCR CDR3, the HTBI primer set was used. TCRdb passed the multiplex PCR reads through MiXCR, listing each CDR3 protein once. In the table there are fewer than 300,000 distinct CDR3 sequences, roughly 15% of which are singletons. Sequenced: blood. Source of these receptors: a woman aged 50 to 60 with Graves' hyperthyroidism that later progressed to Graves' ophthalmopathy.

This clonotype was detected ten times or more. This chain uses TRBV5-6 with TRBJ2-5, with unresolved D. CDR1 SGHDT and CDR2 YYEEEE come from the germline V gene. The CDR3 consists of 14 residues. V shed 2 bases and J shed 5 bases, with 13 bases lying between them. The CDR3 is CASSFSYGMETQYF. The CDR3 DNA reads as TGTGCCAGCAGCTTCAGCTATGGGATGGAGACCCAGTACTTC.

The V gene is TRBV7-3, the J gene TRBJ1-1; no clear D gene. Trimming removed 0 bases at V and 1 base at J, with 18 bases between. This CDR3 is 18 amino acids long. Germline values: CDR1 SGHTA, CDR2 FQGTGA. The CDR3 reads CASSLTNTWQPQNTEAFF. The CDR3 bases are TGTGCCAGCAGCTTAACTAATACGTGGCAGCCACAGAACACTGAAGCTTTCTTT. Using reference TRBV7-3 and TRBJ1-1 for the parts outside the CDR3, the full variable domain is GAGVSQTPSNKVTEKGKYVELRCDPISGHTALYWYRQSLGQGPEFLIYFQGTGAADDSGLPNDRFFAVRPEGSVSTLKIQRTERGDSAVYLCASSLTNTWQPQNTEAFFGQGTRLTVV.

The table lists this clonotype with many counts. This chain links TRBV20-1 with TRBJ2-7, with TRBD1 identical over 9 bases. The V gene's germline CDR1 is DFQATT and CDR2 SNEGSKA (reference sequence). V shed 3 bases, J shed 4 bases, and the junction held 7 bases outside the gene matches. This CDR3 is built from 14 residues. The CDR3 nucleotides are TGCAGTGCTAGTTACGGGACAGGGATGTACGAGCAGTACTTC. Its translation is CSASYGTGMYEQYF.

The table lists this clonotype with many counts. This chain joins TRBV28 and TRBJ2-5, with unresolved D. V lost 2 bases and J 2 bases, leaving 3 bases between the germline ends. The CDR3 sequence is 12 residues long. CDR1 and CDR2 from the germline V gene are MDHEN and SYDVKM. The CDR3 reads CASSLQQETQYF. The CDR3 bases are TGTGCCAGCAGTTTACAGCAAGAGACCCAGTACTTC.

This clonotype came up a few times. The rearrangement joins TRBV30 to TRBJ1-4, with D perhaps matching TRBD1 (5 bases). The CDR3 spans 14 residues. The germline V gene has CDR1 GTSNPN and CDR2 SVGIG (reference sequence). Trimming took 1 base from V and 5 from J, leaving 11 bases between them. The CDR3 DNA is TGTGCCTGGAGTGACGGGACGGCAAATGAAAAACTGTTTTTT. Translating gives CAWSDGTANEKLFF.

This clonotype was counted many times. V and J are TRBV20-1 and TRBJ2-5; the D call may be TRBD1 or TRBD2 (6 bases each). The CDR3 spans 14 residues. V shed 6 bases and J shed 2 bases, with 16 bases lying between them. CDR1 and CDR2 from the germline V gene are DFQATT and SNEGSKA (reference sequence). The chain's CDR3 is CSARGVGDQETQYF. Here the CDR3 DNA reads TGCAGTGCGAGGGGGGTAGGGGATCAAGAGACCCAGTACTTC.

This clonotype was counted at least ten times. The chain recombines TRBV12-3 or TRBV12-4 with TRBJ2-7; D might be TRBD1 or TRBD2, each matching 5 bases. The CDR3 spans 12 residues. With 4 bases removed from V and 4 bases from J, the gap between germline ends came to 8 bases. CDR3 nucleotide sequence: TGTGCCAGCAGTTGGGACGGATACGAGCAGTACTTC. Protein product: CASSWDGYEQYF.

The chain has TRBV11-2 and TRBJ2-3; 8 bases agree with TRBD2. J lost 4 bases, V lost 0 bases, and 6 bases had no gene match. Germline V gene sequence: CDR1 SGHAT, CDR2 FQNNGV. CDR3 length: 16 amino acids. The CDR3 spells CASSLDRTSSADTQYF. The CDR3 DNA is TGTGCCAGCAGCTTAGATCGGACTAGCTCGGCAGATACGCAGTATTTT. Full variable domain (rest looked up from reference TRBV11-2 and TRBJ2-3): EAGVAQSPRYKIIEKRQSVAFWCNPISGHATLYWYQQILGQGPKLLIQFQNNGVVDDSQLPKDRFSAERLKGVDSTLKIQPAKLEDSAVYLCASSLDRTSSADTQYFGPGTRLTVL.

This clonotype was observed a handful of times. The chain is built from TRBV7-9 and TRBJ1-5; D may be TRBD1 (6 bases). CDR3 length: 15 residues. The germline V gene has CDR1 SEHNR and CDR2 FQNEAQ (reference sequence). Trimming stripped 5 bases from V and 4 bases from J, with 15 bases between. CDR3 region: CASSPRDNYNQPQHF. Here the CDR3 DNA reads TGTGCCAGCAGCCCCCGGGACAACTATAATCAGCCCCAGCATTTT.

This clonotype was recorded many times. The chain employs TRBV27 and TRBJ1-5, with unresolved D. V shed 5 bases and J shed 9 bases, with 11 bases lying between them. CDR1 and CDR2 from the germline V gene are MNHEY and SMNVEV (reference sequence). The CDR3 is 12 amino acids. The CDR3 protein is CASSPFLGPQHF. Here the CDR3 DNA reads TGTGCCAGCAGTCCCTTCCTGGGGCCCCAGCATTTT.

This clonotype occurred many times. The V call is TRBV12-3 or TRBV12-4, the J call TRBJ2-4, with D unclear. Trimming took 4 bases from V and 9 from J, leaving 13 bases between them. The CDR3 is 13 amino acids. In DNA form, the CDR3 reads TGTGCCAGCAGTTATCAAGGAGTCGGCATTCAGTACTTC. Translated: CASSYQGVGIQYF.

This clonotype was recorded at least ten times. V and J are TRBV28 and TRBJ2-3; 9 positions agree with TRBD1. Germline CDR1 is MDHEN and CDR2 is SYDVKM. The CDR3 is made up of 15 amino acids. V shed 6 bases, J shed 1 base, and the junction held 5 bases outside the gene matches. CDR3 DNA sequence: TGTGCCAGCAGCTTTGACAGGGGGGGCACAGATACGCAGTATTTT. This encodes CASSFDRGGTDTQYF.

In its sample, this clonotype was seen many times. This chain uses TRBV27 with TRBJ1-1; D possibly corresponds to TRBD1 (5 bases). V lost 4 bases to trimming and J lost 1 base, with 7 bases between them. Germline CDR1 MNHEY, CDR2 SMNVEV (reference sequence). This CDR3 comprises 13 residues. This chain's CDR3 is CASSWGGNTEAFF. Here the CDR3 DNA reads TGTGCCAGCAGTTGGGGGGGGAACACTGAAGCTTTCTTT.

This clonotype was detected ten times or more. Relative to the germline gene, one junction end is altered; a read error may explain this. This chain uses TRBV28 with TRBJ2-7, with D uncertain. CDR3 size: 11 residues. Germline V CDR1 and CDR2: MDHEN, SYDVKM. The CDR3 DNA follows: TGCCTCACGGGTACAGAGTACGAGCAGTACTTC. It translates to CLTGTEYEQYF.

This clonotype was picked up many times. The J gene is TRBJ2-5, the V gene TRBV24-1; 10 bases are a match to TRBD2. This CDR3 comprises 16 residues. V was pared by 4 bases and J by 2 bases, with 6 bases of the junction left unmatched. Germline assignment: CDR1 KGHDR and CDR2 SFDVKD. CDR3 protein: CATSDPGTSEQETQYF. The CDR3 DNA reads as TGTGCCACCAGTGACCCCGGGACTAGCGAGCAAGAGACCCAGTACTTC.

Only a few counts were recorded for this clonotype. V gene TRBV19 combines with J gene TRBJ2-1; a possible D gene is TRBD1 (6 bases). CDR3 size: 13 residues. Germline V lookup: CDR1 LNHDA, CDR2 SQIVND (reference sequence). Trimming cost V 8 bases and J 2 bases, with 10 bases left between them. The CDR3 region has the DNA TGTGCCAGTTCAGGGGACACCTACAATGAGCAGTTCTTC. It specifies CASSGDTYNEQFF.

This clonotype was detected only a few times. This chain joins TRBV29-1 and TRBJ2-5, with D possibly being TRBD2 (5 bases). Germline V CDR1 and CDR2: SQVTM, ANQGSEA. This CDR3 region has 13 residues. V lost 3 bases, J lost 7 bases, and 15 bases lay in between. The CDR3 nucleotides are TGCAGCGTTGAGGGAGCTCTGGCCGGGACCCAGTACTTC. The encoded protein is CSVEGALAGTQYF.

This clonotype has at least ten counts. The chain links TRBV19 to TRBJ1-5; possible D gene TRBD1, 6 bases. Germline V gene data show CDR1 as LNHDA and CDR2 as SQIVND (reference sequence). The CDR3 spans 15 residues. Trimming cost V 7 bases and J 0 bases, with 13 bases left between them. DNA of the CDR3: TGTGCCAGTACCGGAGGGGGTTATAGCAATCAGCCCCAGCATTTT. This sequence encodes CASTGGGYSNQPQHF.

This clonotype was counted many times. The chain recombines TRBV28 with TRBJ2-1; TRBD2 matches 9 bases. J lost 10 bases, V lost 7 bases, and 8 bases had no gene match. From germline, CDR1 is MDHEN and CDR2 SYDVKM. The CDR3 is 13 residues long. The CDR3 sequence: CASTRAGGREQFF. The CDR3 DNA reads as TGTGCCAGCACCCGGGCGGGGGGGAGGGAGCAGTTCTTC. Full variable domain (missing parts from reference TRBV28 and TRBJ2-1): DVKVTQSSRYLVKRTGEKVFLECVQDMDHENMFWYRQDPGLGLRLIYFSYDVKMKEKGDIPEGYSVSREKKERFSLILESASTNQTSMYLCASTRAGGREQFFGPGTRLTVL.

This clonotype has a handful of counts. The CDR3 DNA reads as TGTGCCAGCAGCCACGCCCAGCAGGACACTGAAGCTTTCTTT. It is translated as CASSHAQQDTEAFF. The rearrangement uses TRBV14 and TRBJ1-1, with unresolved D. The CDR3 is 14 amino acids. Trimming took 3 bases from V and 3 from J, leaving 11 bases between them. The germline gives CDR1 SGHDN, CDR2 FVKESK.

The table lists this clonotype with many counts. The gene calls are TRBV20-1 and TRBJ1-6, with TRBD1 as a possible D gene (5 bases). The CDR3 runs to 12 residues. The V end lost 1 base, the J end lost 9 bases, and 7 bases lay between the germline ends. Per the germline V gene, CDR1 is DFQATT and CDR2 is SNEGSKA (reference sequence). The CDR3: CSARGGSSPLHF. Here the CDR3 DNA reads TGCAGTGCTAGAGGGGGCAGTTCACCCCTCCACTTT.

This clonotype was seen ten or more times. The CDR3: CASSSRTVQKVNYGYTF. CDR3 DNA: TGTGCCAGCAGTTCGAGGACAGTGCAGAAAGTGAACTATGGCTACACCTTC. The V gene is TRBV27, the J gene TRBJ1-2; maybe TRBD1 (6 bases). Trimming left V 4 bases short and J 2 bases short, with 20 bases between. Per germline, CDR1 MNHEY and CDR2 SMNVEV (reference sequence). The CDR3 loop spans 17 amino acids.

At least ten counts were recorded for this clonotype. The genes are TRBV15 and TRBJ2-5; possible D gene TRBD1, 5 bases. CDR1 is LNHNV, CDR2 YYDKDF, per germline (reference sequence). The CDR3 extends over 16 amino acids. V was trimmed by 1 base and J by 2 bases, leaving 14 bases between them. CDR3 residues: CATSRVTYRPQETQYF. The CDR3 nucleotides are TGTGCCACCAGCAGAGTAACCTACAGGCCTCAAGAGACCCAGTACTTC.

In this sample, this clonotype turned up many times. This chain joins TRBV5-1 and TRBJ1-1, with TRBD1 identical over 10 bases. V gave up 3 bases and J gave up 1 base; unmatched junction bases: 6. Germline V gene data show CDR1 as SGHRS and CDR2 as YFSETQ. The length of the CDR3 is 16 residues. CDR3 amino acids: CASSSTGGAQNTEAFF. Here the CDR3 DNA reads TGCGCCAGCAGCTCGACAGGGGGCGCCCAGAACACTGAAGCTTTCTTT. The full variable domain, its missing parts supplied by reference TRBV5-1 and TRBJ1-1, is KAGVTQTPRYLIKTRGQQVTLSCSPISGHRSVSWYQQTPGQGLQFLFEYFSETQRNKGNFPGRFSGRQFSNSRSEMNVSTLELGDSALYLCASSSTGGAQNTEAFFGQGTRLTVV.

This clonotype has at least ten counts. The rearrangement links TRBV20-1 to TRBJ2-1, with D possibly being TRBD2 (6 bases). The CDR3 totals 14 residues. CDR1 is DFQATT, CDR2 SNEGSKA, per germline (reference sequence). Trimming took 2 bases from V and 4 from J, leaving 12 bases between them. CDR3 bases: TGCAGTGCTAGACGGCGGGGCACATACAATGAGCAGTTCTTC. It yields the protein CSARRRGTYNEQFF.

This clonotype was detected ten times or more. The J gene is TRBJ2-1, the V gene TRBV5-1; maybe TRBD2 (6 bases). The V gene's germline CDR1 is SGHRS and CDR2 YFSETQ. This CDR3 has 14 residues. The V and J ends lost 0 bases and 4 bases respectively, with 8 bases between them. In nucleotides, the CDR3 is TGCGCCAGCAGCTTGGTAGCGGTTTACAATGAGCAGTTCTTC. This codes for CASSLVAVYNEQFF.

This clonotype was observed a handful of times. Since a much larger clone is just one base distant, this may be a read error. This chain connects TRBV3-1 to TRBJ2-1; 7 bases agree with TRBD2. Germline V CDR1 and CDR2: LGHDT, YNNKEL (reference sequence). With V trimmed by 7 bases and J by 8 bases, 11 bases remained unmatched. The CDR3 spans 14 residues. CDR3 region: CASTKWEGRYEQFF. CDR3 bases: TGTGCCAGCACGAAGTGGGAGGGCCGCTATGAGCAGTTCTTC.

Ten or more counts support this clonotype. This chain joins TRBV9 and TRBJ2-1; D is ambiguous. The CDR3 length is 15 residues. Germline V lookup: CDR1 SGDLS, CDR2 YYNGEE. Trimming left V 4 bases short and J 8 bases short, with 19 bases between. The CDR3 DNA is TGTGCCAGCAGCCAAGGGTTACCTACTTACGATGAGCAGTTCTTC. The encoded protein is CASSQGLPTYDEQFF.